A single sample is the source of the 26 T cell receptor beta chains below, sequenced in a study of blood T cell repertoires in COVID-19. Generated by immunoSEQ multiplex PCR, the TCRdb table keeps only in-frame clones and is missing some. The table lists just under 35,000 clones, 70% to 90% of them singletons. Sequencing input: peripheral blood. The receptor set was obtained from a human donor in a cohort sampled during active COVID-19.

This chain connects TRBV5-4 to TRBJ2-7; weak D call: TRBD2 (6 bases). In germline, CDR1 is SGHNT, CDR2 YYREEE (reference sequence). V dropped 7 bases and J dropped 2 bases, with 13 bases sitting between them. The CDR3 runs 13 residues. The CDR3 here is CASYRDSTYEQYF. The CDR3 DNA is TGTGCCAGCTACCGGGACTCAACCTACGAGCAGTACTTC.

As DNA, the CDR3 is TGTGCCAGCAGCTTCGGGACAGGGCAGTACTTC. This translates into CASSFGTGQYF. The chain combines TRBV7-2 with TRBJ2-7; 8 bases line up with TRBD1. Germline V lookup: CDR1 SGHTA, CDR2 FQGNSA. J gave up 9 bases and V 3 bases, and 1 base lay outside the gene matches. This CDR3 is built from 11 residues. Using reference TRBV7-2 and TRBJ2-7 for the parts outside the CDR3, the full variable domain is GAGVSQSPSNKVTEKGKDVELRCDPISGHTALYWYRQSLGQGLEFLIYFQGNSAPDKSGLPSDRFSAERTGGSVSTLTIQRTQQEDSAVYLCASSFGTGQYFGPGTRLTVT.

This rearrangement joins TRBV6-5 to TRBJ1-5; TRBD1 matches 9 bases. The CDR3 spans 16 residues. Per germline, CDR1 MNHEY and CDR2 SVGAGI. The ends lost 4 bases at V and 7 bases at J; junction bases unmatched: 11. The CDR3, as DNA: TGTGCCAGCAGTTCGCATTCTACAGGGGGCGGACAGCCCCAGCATTTT. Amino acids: CASSSHSTGGGQPQHF.

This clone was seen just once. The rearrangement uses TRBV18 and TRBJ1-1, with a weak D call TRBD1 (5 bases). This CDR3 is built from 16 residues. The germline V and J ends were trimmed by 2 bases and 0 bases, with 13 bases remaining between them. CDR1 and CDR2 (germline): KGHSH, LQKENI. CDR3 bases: TGTGCCAGCTCACCATCCCCCGACAGAATGAACACTGAAGCTTTCTTT. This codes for CASSPSPDRMNTEAFF. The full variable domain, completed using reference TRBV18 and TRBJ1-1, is NAGVMQNPRHLVRRRGQEARLRCSPMKGHSHVYWYRQLPEEGLKFMVYLQKENIIDESGMPKERFSAEFPKEGPSILRIQQVVRGDSAAYFCASSPSPDRMNTEAFFGQGTRLTVV.

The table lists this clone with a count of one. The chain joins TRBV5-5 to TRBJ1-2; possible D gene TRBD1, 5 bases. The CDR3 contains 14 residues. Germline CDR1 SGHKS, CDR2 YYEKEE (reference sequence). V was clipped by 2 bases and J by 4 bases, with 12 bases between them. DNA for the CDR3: TGTGCCAGCAGCTTAAGGGAGGGGCTCTATGGCTACACCTTC. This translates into CASSLREGLYGYTF.

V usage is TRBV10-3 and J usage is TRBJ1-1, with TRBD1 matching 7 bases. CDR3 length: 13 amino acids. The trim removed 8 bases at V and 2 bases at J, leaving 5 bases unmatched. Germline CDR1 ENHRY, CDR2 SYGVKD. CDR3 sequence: CAIQGQANTEAFF. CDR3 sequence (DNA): TGTGCCATCCAAGGACAGGCTAACACTGAAGCTTTCTTT.

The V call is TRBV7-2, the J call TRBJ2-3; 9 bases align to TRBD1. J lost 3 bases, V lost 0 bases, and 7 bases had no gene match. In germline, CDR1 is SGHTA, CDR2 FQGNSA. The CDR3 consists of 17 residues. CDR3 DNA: TGTGCCAGCAGCTTAGCGGGAGGACAGGGGATGACAGATACGCAGTATTTT. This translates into CASSLAGGQGMTDTQYF.

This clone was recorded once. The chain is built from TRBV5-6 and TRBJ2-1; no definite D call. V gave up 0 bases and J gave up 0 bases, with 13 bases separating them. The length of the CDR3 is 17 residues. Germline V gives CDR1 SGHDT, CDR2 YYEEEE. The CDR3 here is CASSLVGALSSYNEQFF. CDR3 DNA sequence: TGTGCCAGCAGCTTGGTCGGAGCCCTTAGCTCCTACAATGAGCAGTTCTTC.

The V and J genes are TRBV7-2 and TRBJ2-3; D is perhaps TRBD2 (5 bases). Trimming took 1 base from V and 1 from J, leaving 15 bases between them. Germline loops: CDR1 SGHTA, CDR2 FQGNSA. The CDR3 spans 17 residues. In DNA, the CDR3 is TGTGCCAGCAGCTTAGTGGCCTGGGGAGTGGGCACAGATACGCAGTATTTT. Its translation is CASSLVAWGVGTDTQYF.

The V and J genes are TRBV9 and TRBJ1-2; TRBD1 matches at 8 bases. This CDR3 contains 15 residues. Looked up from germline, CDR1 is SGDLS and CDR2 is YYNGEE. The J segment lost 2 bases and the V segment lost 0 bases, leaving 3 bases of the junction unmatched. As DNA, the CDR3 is TGTGCCAGCAGCGTAGGAGGACAGGGAAACTATGGCTACACCTTC. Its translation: CASSVGGQGNYGYTF.

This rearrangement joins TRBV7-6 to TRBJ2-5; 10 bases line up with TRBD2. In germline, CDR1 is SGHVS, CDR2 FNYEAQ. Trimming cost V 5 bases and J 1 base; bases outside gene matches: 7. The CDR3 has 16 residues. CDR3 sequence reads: CASSQGRTSGQETQYF. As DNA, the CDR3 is TGTGCCAGCAGCCAAGGTCGGACTAGCGGCCAAGAGACCCAGTACTTC.

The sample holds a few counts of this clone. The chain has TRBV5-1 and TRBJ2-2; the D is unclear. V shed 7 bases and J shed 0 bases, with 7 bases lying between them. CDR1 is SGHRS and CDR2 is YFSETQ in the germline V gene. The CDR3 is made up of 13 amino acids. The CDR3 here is CASFFPNTGELFF. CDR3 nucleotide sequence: TGCGCCAGCTTCTTTCCGAACACCGGGGAGCTGTTTTTT.

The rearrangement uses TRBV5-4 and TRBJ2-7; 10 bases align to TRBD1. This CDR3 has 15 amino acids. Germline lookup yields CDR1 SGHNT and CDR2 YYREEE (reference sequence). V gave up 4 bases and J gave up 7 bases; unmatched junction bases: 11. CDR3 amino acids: CASSDRDRGGREQYF. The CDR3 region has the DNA TGTGCCAGCAGCGACCGGGACAGGGGTGGTCGAGAGCAGTACTTC.

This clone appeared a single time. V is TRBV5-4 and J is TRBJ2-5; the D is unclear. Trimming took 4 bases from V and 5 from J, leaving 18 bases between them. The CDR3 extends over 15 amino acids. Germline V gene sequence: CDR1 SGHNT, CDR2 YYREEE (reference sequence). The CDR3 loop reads CASSTKTRLGETQYF. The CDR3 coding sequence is TGTGCCAGCAGCACAAAGACCCGTCTCGGGGAGACCCAGTACTTC. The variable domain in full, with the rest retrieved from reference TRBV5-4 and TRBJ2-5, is ETGVTQSPTHLIKTRGQQVTLRCSSQSGHNTVSWYQQALGQGPQFIFQYYREEENGRGNFPPRFSGLQFPNYSSELNVNALELDDSALYLCASSTKTRLGETQYFGPGTRLLVL.

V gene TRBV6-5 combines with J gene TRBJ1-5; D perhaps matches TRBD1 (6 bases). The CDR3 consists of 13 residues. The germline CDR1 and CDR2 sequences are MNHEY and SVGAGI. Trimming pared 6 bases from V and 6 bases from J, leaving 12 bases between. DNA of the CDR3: TGTGCCAGCAGCCTGGACAGTTTTCAGCCCCAGCATTTT. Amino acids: CASSLDSFQPQHF.

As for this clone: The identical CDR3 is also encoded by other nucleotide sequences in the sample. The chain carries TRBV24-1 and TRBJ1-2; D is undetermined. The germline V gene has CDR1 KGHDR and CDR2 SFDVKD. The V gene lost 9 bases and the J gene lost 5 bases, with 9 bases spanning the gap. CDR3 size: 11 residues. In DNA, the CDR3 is TGTGCCACCTCAGGAGGGTATGGCTACACCTTC. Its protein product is CATSGGYGYTF.

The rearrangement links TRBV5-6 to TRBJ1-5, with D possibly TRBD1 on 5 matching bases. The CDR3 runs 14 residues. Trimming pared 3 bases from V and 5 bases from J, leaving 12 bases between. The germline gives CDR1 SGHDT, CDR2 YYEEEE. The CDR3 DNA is TGTGCCAGCAGCTACTGGGGGGTCTATCAGCCCCAGCATTTT. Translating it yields CASSYWGVYQPQHF.

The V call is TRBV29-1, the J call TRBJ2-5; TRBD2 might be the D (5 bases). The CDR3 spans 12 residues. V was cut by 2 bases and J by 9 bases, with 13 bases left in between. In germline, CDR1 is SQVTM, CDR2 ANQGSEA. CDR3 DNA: TGCAGCGTTGAACCTAGTTTCGGGGCCCAGTACTTC. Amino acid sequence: CSVEPSFGAQYF.

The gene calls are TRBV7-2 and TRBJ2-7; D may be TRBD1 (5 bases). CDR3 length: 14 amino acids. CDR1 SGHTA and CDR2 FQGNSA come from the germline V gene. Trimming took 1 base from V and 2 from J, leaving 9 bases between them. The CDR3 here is CASSLGGATYEQYF. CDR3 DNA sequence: TGTGCCAGCAGCTTAGGTGGGGCTACCTACGAGCAGTACTTC.

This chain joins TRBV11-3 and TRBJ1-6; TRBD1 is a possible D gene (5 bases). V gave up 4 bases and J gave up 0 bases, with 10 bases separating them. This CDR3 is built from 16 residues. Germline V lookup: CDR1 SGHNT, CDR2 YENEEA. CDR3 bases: TGTGCCAGCAGCTCGAGACAGATCTCCTATAATTCACCCCTCCACTTT. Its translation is CASSSRQISYNSPLHF.

CDR3 DNA sequence: TGTGCCAGTAGTGGGGGACAGGGAAACGCTGAAGCTTTCTTT. This gives the protein CASSGGQGNAEAFF. The chain couples TRBV19 to TRBJ1-1, with 9 bases that match TRBD1. Germline V CDR1 and CDR2: LNHDA, SQIVND (reference sequence). This CDR3 is 14 amino acids long. The J segment lost 6 bases and the V segment lost 5 bases, leaving 7 bases of the junction unmatched.

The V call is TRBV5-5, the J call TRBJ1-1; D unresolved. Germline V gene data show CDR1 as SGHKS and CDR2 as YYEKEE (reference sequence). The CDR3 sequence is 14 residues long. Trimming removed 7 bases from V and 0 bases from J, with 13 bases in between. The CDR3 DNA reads TGTGCCAGCCGCTATCAGGACTTGAACACTGAAGCTTTCTTT. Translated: CASRYQDLNTEAFF.

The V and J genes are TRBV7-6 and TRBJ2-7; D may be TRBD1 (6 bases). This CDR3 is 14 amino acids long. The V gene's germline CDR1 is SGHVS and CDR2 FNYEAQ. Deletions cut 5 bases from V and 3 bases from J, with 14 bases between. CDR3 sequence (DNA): TGTGCCAGCAGCCGGAACACGGACAGCTACGAGCAGTACTTC. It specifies CASSRNTDSYEQYF.

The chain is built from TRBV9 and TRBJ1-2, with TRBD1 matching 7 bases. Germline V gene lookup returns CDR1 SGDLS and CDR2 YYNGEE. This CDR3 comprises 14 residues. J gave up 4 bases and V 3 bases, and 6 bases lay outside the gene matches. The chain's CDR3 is CASSGTTGSYGYTF. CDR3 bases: TGTGCCAGCAGCGGCACGACAGGGTCCTATGGCTACACCTTC.

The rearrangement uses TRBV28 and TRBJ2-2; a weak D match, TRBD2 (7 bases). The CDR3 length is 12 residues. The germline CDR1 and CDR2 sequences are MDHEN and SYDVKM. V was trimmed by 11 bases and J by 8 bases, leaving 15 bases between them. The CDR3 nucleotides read TGTGCCGGGCGGGGGCTAAGAGGGGAGCTGTTTTTT. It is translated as CAGRGLRGELFF. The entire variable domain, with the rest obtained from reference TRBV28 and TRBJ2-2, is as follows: DVKVTQSSRYLVKRTGEKVFLECVQDMDHENMFWYRQDPGLGLRLIYFSYDVKMKEKGDIPEGYSVSREKKERFSLILESASTNQTSMYLCAGRGLRGELFFGEGSRLTVL.

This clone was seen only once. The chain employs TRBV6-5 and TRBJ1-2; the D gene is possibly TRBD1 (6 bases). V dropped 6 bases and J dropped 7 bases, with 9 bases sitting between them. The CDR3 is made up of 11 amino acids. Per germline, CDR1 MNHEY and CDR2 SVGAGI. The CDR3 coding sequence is TGTGCCAGCAGAAACAGGGCTGGCTACACCTTC. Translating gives CASRNRAGYTF.